A selection of T cell receptor beta chains follows, all from one sample in a study of T cells in Graves' hyperthyroidism and ophthalmopathy. MiXCR, run by TCRdb on the multiplex PCR reads, gives a single entry per CDR3 protein. The sample includes hundreds of thousands of distinct CDR3 sequences, about 20% of them seen just once. Material for sequencing was blood. The receptors were gathered from a man aged 35 to 55 with Graves' ophthalmopathy. Each CDR3 is given with its conserved first and last residue. D genes are given only for firm matches. Rows may omit the clone size; those that give it use once, few, many or a size class.

d_gene	len	abundance	v_gene	j_gene	CDR3aa	CDR3nt
TRBD1	14	few	TRBV2	TRBJ1-2	CASRLQGAGDGYTF	TGTGCCAGCAGACTACAGGGGGCAGGAGATGGCTACACCTTC
.	14	.	TRBV24-1	TRBJ2-1	CATNDSGDYNEQFF	TGTGCCACCAATGATTCAGGGGACTACAATGAGCAGTTCTTC
TRBD2	16	many	TRBV12-3/TRBV12-4	TRBJ2-1	CASSFPTSGGSNEQFF	TGTGCCAGCAGTTTCCCCACTAGCGGGGGGTCCAATGAGCAGTTCTTC
.	11	many	TRBV7-9	TRBJ2-1	CASSPRQEQFF	TGTGCCAGCAGCCCCCGACAGGAGCAGTTCTTC
.	16	.	TRBV5-1	TRBJ2-1	CASSPVGGLSYNEQFF	TGCGCCAGCAGCCCGGTGGGGGGCCTGTCCTACAATGAGCAGTTCTTC
.	16	few	TRBV24-1	TRBJ2-1	CATSDSSGLYLNEQFF	TGTGCCACCAGTGATTCCTCGGGACTTTACCTCAATGAGCAGTTCTTC
TRBD1	14	.	TRBV30	TRBJ1-2	CAWSVGQATYGYTF	TGTGCCTGGAGTGTGGGACAGGCGACCTATGGCTACACCTTC
TRBD1	14	many	TRBV28	TRBJ2-7	CASSLDREDYEQYF	TGTGCCAGCAGTTTGGACAGGGAGGACTACGAGCAGTACTTC
.	13	few	TRBV11-2	TRBJ2-7	CASGGGRAYEQYF	TGTGCCAGCGGGGGGGGCCGCGCCTACGAGCAGTACTTC
.	16	.	TRBV7-9	TRBJ1-2	CASQGVDVTGDYGYTF	TGTGCCAGCCAAGGGGTTGATGTCACGGGCGACTATGGCTACACCTTC
TRBD2	16	.	TRBV29-1	TRBJ2-3	CSVEGLKRAGTDTQYF	TGCAGCGTTGAGGGACTAAAGCGGGCCGGGACAGATACGCAGTATTTT
.	19	few	TRBV13	TRBJ2-2	CASSLDAAREERYTGELFF	TGTGCCAGCAGCTTGGACGCGGCTCGGGAAGAGAGGTACACCGGGGAGCTGTTTTTT
TRBD1	15	many	TRBV7-3	TRBJ2-7	CASSLKDRGQGEQYF	TGTGCCAGCAGCTTAAAAGACAGGGGGCAAGGCGAGCAGTACTTC
TRBD1	15	.	TRBV27	TRBJ2-5	CASREGTGGRETQYF	TGTGCCAGCAGAGAAGGGACAGGGGGCCGGGAGACCCAGTACTTC
.	13	many	TRBV12-5	TRBJ2-1	CASGLKSYNEQFF	TGTGCTAGTGGTCTCAAATCTTACAATGAGCAGTTCTTC
.	13	many	TRBV7-9	TRBJ1-5	CASSLGGDQPQHF	TGTGCCAGCAGCTTAGGGGGAGATCAGCCCCAGCATTTT
.	14	.	TRBV5-1	TRBJ2-3	CASSLTSYSNTQYF	TGCGCCAGCAGCTTGACGAGCTATTCTAATACGCAGTATTTT
.	13	few	TRBV18	TRBJ2-5	CASSPGGSGTQYF	TGTGCCAGCTCACCAGGAGGTTCCGGGACCCAGTACTTC
.	16	many	TRBV11-2	TRBJ2-3	CASTADSRRRADTQYF	TGTGCCAGCACCGCTGACAGCAGAAGGAGGGCAGATACGCAGTATTTT
.	13	.	TRBV29-1	TRBJ1-1	CSVWDGGNTEAFF	TGCAGCGTTTGGGACGGAGGGAACACTGAAGCTTTCTTT
.	14	few	TRBV28	TRBJ2-1	CATRRGDSYNEQFF	TGTGCCACACGTCGCGGAGACTCCTACAATGAGCAGTTCTTC
.	16	few	TRBV20-1	TRBJ1-1	CSARLGARAMNTEAFF	TGCAGTGCTAGACTTGGGGCACGTGCAATGAACACTGAAGCTTTCTTT
.	14	.	TRBV10-3	TRBJ2-3	CAISEFKSADTQYF	TGTGCCATCAGTGAGTTTAAGTCTGCAGATACGCAGTATTTT
.	13	few	TRBV15	TRBJ1-4	CATSRGRNEKLFF	TGTGCCACCAGCAGAGGACGGAATGAAAAACTGTTTTTT
.	18	.	TRBV7-3	TRBJ2-7	CASSLTTTQGPFVYEQYF	TGTGCCAGCAGCTTAACGACAACCCAGGGGCCTTTTGTGTACGAGCAGTACTTC
.	14	many	TRBV7-8	TRBJ2-7	CASSSGVAGYEQYF	TGTGCCAGCAGCTCCGGAGTGGCGGGCTACGAGCAGTACTTC
.	19	many	TRBV11-1	TRBJ2-3	CASSLALNGEGESTDTQYF	TGTGCCAGCAGCTTAGCCCTCAACGGGGAAGGGGAGAGCACAGATACGCAGTATTTT
.	11	.	TRBV7-9	TRBJ1-4	CAGRGDEKLFF	TGTGCCGGACGTGGGGATGAAAAACTGTTTTTT
TRBD1	14	.	TRBV27	TRBJ2-7	CASSHGTGRYEQYF	TGTGCCAGCAGTCACGGGACAGGGCGTTACGAGCAGTACTTC
TRBD1	16	few	TRBV24-1	TRBJ2-2	CATSDGRQGYTGELFF	TGTGCCACCAGTGATGGAAGACAGGGGTACACCGGGGAGCTGTTTTTT
TRBD1	17	many	TRBV4-3	TRBJ2-1	CASSQGTGTGSYNEQFF	TGCGCCAGCAGCCAGGGCACCGGGACAGGATCCTACAATGAGCAGTTCTTC
TRBD1	15	.	TRBV20-1	TRBJ2-7	CSAHKYTGDPYEQYF	TGCAGTGCCCATAAATACACAGGGGACCCCTACGAGCAGTACTTC
.	16	few	TRBV7-2	TRBJ1-6	CASSRDGRSYNSPLHF	TGTGCCAGCAGCCGGGACGGCCGCTCCTATAATTCACCCCTCCACTTT
.	13	.	TRBV7-2	TRBJ2-2	CASSPGGAGELFF	TGTGCCAGCAGCCCCGGGGGAGCCGGGGAGCTGTTTTTT
.	13	.	TRBV2	TRBJ2-1	CASTRVSYNERFF	TGTGCCAGCACAAGGGTATCCTACAATGAGCGGTTCTTC
TRBD1	17	few	TRBV13	TRBJ2-3	CASSSARQGEKTDTQYF	TGTGCCAGCAGCTCCGCCCGACAGGGGGAAAAAACAGATACGCAGTATTTT
TRBD2	16	.	TRBV20-1	TRBJ2-1	CSARVDSGSSYNEQFF	TGCAGTGCTAGAGTGGATAGCGGGAGCTCCTACAATGAGCAGTTCTTC
TRBD1	14	few	TRBV7-9	TRBJ2-7	CASSSIQGASEQYF	TGTGCCAGCAGCTCCATACAGGGGGCGTCGGAGCAGTACTTC
.	13	many	TRBV12-3/TRBV12-4	TRBJ2-7	CASSSTGAYEQYF	TGTGCCAGCAGCTCTACAGGAGCCTACGAGCAGTACTTC
TRBD1	18	many	TRBV7-8	TRBJ1-1	CASSPRTGTGGVGTEAFF	TGTGCCAGCAGCCCCCGAACCGGGACAGGGGGCGTGGGTACTGAAGCTTTCTTT
.	14	few	TRBV20-1	TRBJ2-3	CSAPPPPTADTQYF	TGCAGTGCCCCCCCCCCACCTACGGCAGATACGCAGTATTTT
TRBD1	15	few	TRBV24-1	TRBJ2-3	CATSDFGQGPDTQYF	TGTGCCACCAGTGATTTCGGACAGGGGCCAGATACGCAGTATTTT
.	16	many	TRBV7-4	TRBJ2-1	CASSSRLATSYNEQFF	TGTGCCAGCAGCTCCAGACTGGCTACCTCCTACAATGAGCAGTTCTTC
.	13	many	TRBV2	TRBJ2-7	CASSTYKTYEQYF	TGTGCCAGCAGTACTTACAAGACCTACGAGCAGTACTTC
.	18	.	TRBV4-1	TRBJ2-3	CASSLQGRREIVTDTQYF	TGCGCCAGCAGCCTCCAGGGGAGGCGGGAGATCGTCACAGATACGCAGTATTTT